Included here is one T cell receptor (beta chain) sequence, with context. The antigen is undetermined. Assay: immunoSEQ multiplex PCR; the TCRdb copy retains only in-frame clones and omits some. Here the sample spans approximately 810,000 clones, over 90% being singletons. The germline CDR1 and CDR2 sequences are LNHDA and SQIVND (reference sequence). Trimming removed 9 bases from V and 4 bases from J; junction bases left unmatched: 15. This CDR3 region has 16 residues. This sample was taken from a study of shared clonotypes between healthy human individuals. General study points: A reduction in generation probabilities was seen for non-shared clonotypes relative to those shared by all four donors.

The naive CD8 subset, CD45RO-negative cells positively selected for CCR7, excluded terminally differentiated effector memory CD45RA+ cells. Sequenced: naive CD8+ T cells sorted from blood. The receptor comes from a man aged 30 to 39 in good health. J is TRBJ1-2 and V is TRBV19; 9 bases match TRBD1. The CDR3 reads CASNYRGRDLFYGYTF. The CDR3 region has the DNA TGTGCCAGCAATTACAGGGGGCGAGATCTCTTCTATGGCTACACCTTC. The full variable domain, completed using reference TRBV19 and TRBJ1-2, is DGGITQSPKYLFRKEGQNVTLSCEQNLNHDAMYWYRQDPGQGLRLIYYSQIVNDFQKGDIAEGYSVSREKKESFPLTVTSAQKNPTAFYLCASNYRGRDLFYGYTFGSGTRLTVV.